The 15 T cell receptor beta chains presented below share a single source sample, sequenced in a study of cytomegalovirus exposure and HLA in healthy donors. PCR amplification relied on 60 Vbeta primers (plus 13 Jbeta primers). Sequenced by immunoSEQ multiplex PCR; TCRdb stores in-frame clones only, minus some. The sample holds 55,000 to 80,000 clones; roughly 80% are singletons and the top ten take 22%. Sequences were obtained from PBMCs. The receptors here all came from a young woman in good health and CMV-seropositive.

This clone was recorded only once. This CDR3 is CASSRDSRTQETQYF. In DNA, the CDR3 is TGTGCCAGCAGCCGGGACAGCCGAACACAAGAGACCCAGTACTTC. The chain employs TRBV2 and TRBJ2-5; 7 bases agree with TRBD1. V shed 6 bases and J 2 bases; nucleotides not matched to a gene: 9. The CDR3 is 15 amino acids. Germline V gene sequence: CDR1 SNHLY, CDR2 FYNNEI.

This clone was recorded a few times. V gene TRBV10-3 combines with J gene TRBJ2-5; the match to TRBD2 covers 8 bases. CDR1 is ENHRY and CDR2 is SYGVKD in the germline V gene. V shed 4 bases, J shed 1 base, and the junction held 2 bases outside the gene matches. CDR3 size: 14 residues. CDR3 DNA: TGTGCCATCAGTGGTCGGGGGGGCCAAGAGACCCAGTACTTC. This codes for CAISGRGGQETQYF.

The rearrangement uses TRBV30 and TRBJ2-1; possible D gene TRBD2, 5 bases. The length of the CDR3 is 14 residues. Germline V gives CDR1 GTSNPN, CDR2 SVGIG (reference sequence). V shed 0 bases and J shed 9 bases, with 15 bases lying between them. The CDR3: CAWSVQRQLGEQFF. In DNA form, the CDR3 reads TGTGCCTGGAGTGTGCAGCGGCAGCTTGGTGAGCAGTTCTTC.

CDR3 loop: CASSYSGRDTGELFF. The CDR3 DNA follows: TGTGCCAGCAGTTACTCTGGGAGGGACACCGGGGAGCTGTTTTTT. J is TRBJ2-2 and V is TRBV6-5; 7 bases line up with TRBD2. This CDR3 has 15 amino acids. Trimming at V came to 0 bases and at J to 3 bases, leaving 1 base not matched to a gene. Germline assignment: CDR1 MNHEY and CDR2 SVGAGI.

This sequence joins TRBV30 and TRBJ1-5; D uncertain. In germline, CDR1 is GTSNPN, CDR2 SVGIG (reference sequence). Deletions cut 0 bases from V and 3 bases from J, with 12 bases between. CDR3 length: 15 residues. The DNA of the CDR3 is TGTGCCTGGAGTGTACGTACAGCATTCAATCAGCCCCAGCATTTT. Encoded protein: CAWSVRTAFNQPQHF.

In DNA, the CDR3 is TGTGCCAGCAAGAGGGACAGGGAGGGGTACAATGAGCAGTTCTTC. This encodes CASKRDREGYNEQFF. The chain employs TRBV2 and TRBJ2-1; 9 bases are a match to TRBD1. The CDR3 consists of 15 residues. Trimming removed 7 bases from V and 4 bases from J; junction bases left unmatched: 8. Germline V gives CDR1 SNHLY, CDR2 FYNNEI.

The chain uses TRBV28 and TRBJ2-5, with 8 positions matching TRBD1. The trim removed 3 bases at V and 2 bases at J, leaving 11 bases unmatched. The CDR3 covers 17 residues. In germline, CDR1 is MDHEN, CDR2 SYDVKM. CDR3 coding DNA: TGTGCCAGCAGTTTCGGACAGGGAGTCCCCTCTCAAGAGACCCAGTACTTC. This gives the protein CASSFGQGVPSQETQYF.

The chain carries TRBV7-9 and TRBJ2-3; 8 positions agree with TRBD2. The V and J ends lost 11 bases and 0 bases, in that order; junction bases with no gene match: 10. This CDR3 has 15 amino acids. The germline V gene encodes CDR1 SEHNR and CDR2 FQNEAQ (reference sequence). This CDR3 reads CAGFRLAGSTDTQYF. The CDR3 DNA reads TGTGCCGGGTTTCGGCTAGCGGGTAGCACAGATACGCAGTATTTT.

The chain recombines TRBV29-1 with TRBJ2-7; D might be TRBD2 (7 bases). This CDR3 spans 14 amino acids. The V gene's germline CDR1 is SQVTM and CDR2 ANQGSEA. V was trimmed by 4 bases and J by 6 bases, leaving 19 bases between them. Written as DNA, the CDR3 is TGCAGCGTTGTGGGGAAGGGGGGGACAAGCGAGCAGTACTTC. This codes for CSVVGKGGTSEQYF.

The rearrangement uses TRBV7-9 and TRBJ1-5; no clear D. Trimming stripped 2 bases from V and 0 bases from J, with 5 bases between. CDR1 and CDR2 (germline): SEHNR, FQNEAQ (reference sequence). This CDR3 has 14 amino acids. The CDR3 DNA is TGTGCCAGCAGCTTACCAGGTAGCAATCAGCCCCAGCATTTT. It yields the protein CASSLPGSNQPQHF.

The chain employs TRBV13 and TRBJ1-1; no clear D gene. Germline CDR1 reads PRHDT; CDR2 reads FYEKMQ (reference sequence). Trimming shortened V by 2 bases and J by 1 base, and 14 bases separated the two germline ends. This CDR3 spans 16 amino acids. CDR3 region: CASSLNLAGWNTEAFF. The CDR3 DNA reads TGTGCCAGCAGCTTAAATTTGGCGGGGTGGAACACTGAAGCTTTCTTT.

Only a few counts were recorded for this clone. The chain employs TRBV6-5 and TRBJ2-7, with 7 bases matching TRBD1. This CDR3 has 12 amino acids. Germline CDR1 reads MNHEY; CDR2 reads SVGAGI. The trim removed 9 bases at V and 1 base at J, leaving 3 bases unmatched. The CDR3 reads CASKTGSYEQYF. The CDR3 bases are TGTGCCAGTAAGACAGGGTCCTACGAGCAGTACTTC.

The V and J genes are TRBV12-5 and TRBJ2-5, with D unclear. V dropped 1 base and J dropped 2 bases, with 5 bases sitting between them. This CDR3 comprises 13 residues. Germline V gene sequence: CDR1 LGHNT, CDR2 FRNRAP. The CDR3 region has the DNA TGTGCTAGTGGTTTGGGTCTTCAAGAGACCCAGTACTTC. Its translation: CASGLGLQETQYF.

The genes are TRBV4-3 and TRBJ2-7; 7 bases map to TRBD2. The CDR3 is 16 amino acids. Germline CDR1 is LGHNA and CDR2 is YSLEER. The V gene end was trimmed by 0 bases and the J gene end by 2 bases; junction bases not matched to a gene: 7. The CDR3 loop is CASSQDRGRAPYEQYF. The DNA for the CDR3 is TGCGCCAGCAGCCAAGATCGGGGGAGGGCCCCCTACGAGCAGTACTTC.

This clone was counted a few times. Germline is not matched at one junction end, which may reflect a read error. The chain carries TRBV7-9 and TRBJ2-5; no firm D call. CDR3 length: 12 amino acids. CDR1 and CDR2 (germline): SEHNR, FQNEAQ (reference sequence). The CDR3 protein is CSSSWFAETQYF. The CDR3 nucleotides read TGTTCCAGCAGCTGGTTCGCGGAGACCCAGTACTTC.